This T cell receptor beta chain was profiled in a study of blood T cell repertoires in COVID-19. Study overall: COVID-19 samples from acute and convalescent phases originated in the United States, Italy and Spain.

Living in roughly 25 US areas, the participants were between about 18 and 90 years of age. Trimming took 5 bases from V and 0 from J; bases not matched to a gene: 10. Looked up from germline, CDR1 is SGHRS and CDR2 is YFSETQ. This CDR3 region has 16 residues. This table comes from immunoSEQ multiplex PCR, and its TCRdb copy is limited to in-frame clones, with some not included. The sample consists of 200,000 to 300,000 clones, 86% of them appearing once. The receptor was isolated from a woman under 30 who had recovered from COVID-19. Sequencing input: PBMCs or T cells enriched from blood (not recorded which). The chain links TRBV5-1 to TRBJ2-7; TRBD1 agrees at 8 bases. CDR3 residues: CASRPGPTGGSYEQYF. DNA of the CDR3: TGCGCCAGCAGACCGGGGCCCACAGGGGGCTCCTACGAGCAGTACTTC.